Below are 5 T cell receptor beta chains sequenced from a single sample in a study of shared T cell receptors in the human thymus. This table comes from immunoSEQ multiplex PCR, and its TCRdb copy is limited to in-frame clones, with some not included. Here the sample spans hundreds of thousands of clones, around 87% being singletons. This sample was also put to use in a study of human thymus T cells.

Sequenced material: thymocytes. These receptors were collected from a boy less than two years old with a congenital heart defect.

The chain joins TRBV11-2 to TRBJ2-7, with TRBD1 matching 7 bases. The CDR3 is made up of 16 amino acids. With 1 base clipped from V and 4 bases from J, the junction kept 10 bases outside the gene matches. The germline V gene has CDR1 SGHAT and CDR2 FQNNGV. CDR3 nucleotide sequence: TGTGCCAGCAGCTTAGGGGTCGACAGGGAGCGTTACGAGCAGTACTTC. Encoded protein: CASSLGVDRERYEQYF. The full variable domain, its missing parts supplied by reference TRBV11-2 and TRBJ2-7, is EAGVAQSPRYKIIEKRQSVAFWCNPISGHATLYWYQQILGQGPKLLIQFQNNGVVDDSQLPKDRFSAERLKGVDSTLKIQPAKLEDSAVYLCASSLGVDRERYEQYFGPGTRLTVT.

The CDR3 spells CASSLSRDTRISEAFF. The CDR3 region has the DNA TGTGCCAGTAGTTTGTCTAGGGACACGAGAATCTCTGAAGCTTTCTTT. The chain carries TRBV19 and TRBJ1-1; D might be TRBD1 (6 bases). Germline-derived CDR1 and CDR2 are LNHDA and SQIVND (reference sequence). V lost 5 bases and J 6 bases, leaving 22 bases between the germline ends. The CDR3 consists of 16 residues.

V gene TRBV4-3 combines with J gene TRBJ1-1; weak D call: TRBD1 (6 bases). The V gene's germline CDR1 is LGHNA and CDR2 YSLEER. CDR3 length: 15 amino acids. The V gene lost 3 bases and the J gene lost 0 bases, with 11 bases spanning the gap. CDR3 coding DNA: TGCGCCAGCAGCCAGGTCGGGACACTGAACACTGAAGCTTTCTTT. The encoded protein is CASSQVGTLNTEAFF.

The J gene is TRBJ2-5, the V gene TRBV10-2; D is perhaps TRBD2 (5 bases). There are 13 residues in the CDR3. The ends were cut back, 6 bases at V and 3 bases at J, with 11 bases in the middle. Germline CDR1 and CDR2: WSHSY and SAAADI. The CDR3 protein is CASRGEGEETQYF. The CDR3 DNA reads TGCGCCAGCAGGGGCGAGGGAGAAGAGACCCAGTACTTC.

This clone was recorded once. The chain has TRBV7-9 and TRBJ1-5; tentatively, D is TRBD1 (6 bases). Germline lookup yields CDR1 SEHNR and CDR2 FQNEAQ (reference sequence). V was trimmed by 1 base and J by 2 bases, leaving 15 bases between them. The CDR3 has 17 residues. CDR3 nucleotides: TGTGCCAGCAGCTTAGTGTCAGGGGAGAGGGGCAATCAGCCCCAGCATTTT. Amino acid sequence: CASSLVSGERGNQPQHF.